The TCR beta chain under discussion was sequenced for a study of vaccination and CD4 T cells after COVID-19. On the study more broadly: Ranging from 14 to 241, the interval between dose two and post-vaccine sampling had a median of approximately 77 days. Overlapping spike peptides served as the stimulus for the cells. These peptides came from SARS-CoV-2 and from the common cold coronaviruses HCoV-NL63, HCoV-OC43 and HCoV-229E. For control cultures, the treatment was a CEFX pool, an HIV-1 Nef pool, or no peptide.

At the Johns Hopkins FTIC core, DNA taken from cultured CD4+ T cells was sequenced by way of the Oncomine TCR Beta short-read assay. MiXCR was run by TCRdb on the PCR reads, yielding one entry per CDR3 protein. Of 10,000 to 12,000 distinct CDR3 sequences in the sample, about 28% were seen once. A remark on this clonotype: Its antigen is not known.

Documented treatment: approximately 9-day PBMC culture with coronavirus spike peptide pools or control peptides (ViraFEST assay). The ViraFEST method relied on peptide pools to expand antigen-specific T cells, followed by TCR sequencing. Germline V gene data show CDR1 as MNHNS and CDR2 as SASEGT. The CDR3 sequence is 16 residues long. V shed 3 bases, J shed 2 bases, and the junction held 6 bases outside the gene matches. The source material was CD4+ T cells from blood, cultured in vitro, sampled after SARS-CoV-2 vaccination. The J gene is TRBJ2-7, the V gene TRBV6-1, with 11 bases that match TRBD1. The clonotype originates from a human donor who had recovered from COVID-19. The CDR3 region is CASSDQGQGATYEQYF. The CDR3 DNA sequence: TGTGCCAGCAGTGACCAAGGACAGGGGGCCACCTACGAGCAGTACTTC.